Below are 17 T cell receptor beta chains sequenced from a single sample in a study of shared clonotypes between healthy human individuals. Sequencing was performed with immunoSEQ multiplex PCR; in TCRdb, only in-frame clones are kept and a portion is missing. The table shows around 88,000 clones, with 60% to 70% occurring only once. The sequenced sample consisted of memory CD8+ T cells sorted from blood. Stated subset: CD45RO+ cells pooled with CCR7-negative TemRA cells. The receptors here all came from a man under 40 in good health.

The J gene is TRBJ2-3, the V gene TRBV7-9; no firm D call. The CDR3 runs 14 residues. Trimming took off 5 bases at V and 6 bases at J, with 15 bases between the two ends. The germline V gene has CDR1 SEHNR and CDR2 FQNEAQ (reference sequence). The CDR3 spells CASSPGPLVDTQYF. The CDR3 nucleotides read TGTGCCAGCAGCCCTGGACCCCTCGTGGATACGCAGTATTTT.

The chain links TRBV2 to TRBJ2-1, with 9 bases lining up with TRBD1. V trimming: 7 bases; J trimming: 5 bases; junction bases outside the gene matches: 9. There are 15 residues in the CDR3. Germline-derived CDR1 and CDR2 are SNHLY and FYNNEI. The CDR3 loop is CASTPTGGFNNEQFF. The CDR3 region has the DNA TGTGCCAGCACTCCGACAGGGGGTTTTAACAATGAGCAGTTCTTC. Drawing the rest from reference TRBV2 and TRBJ2-1, the complete variable domain is EPEVTQTPSHQVTQMGQEVILRCVPISNHLYFYWYRQILGQKVEFLVSFYNNEISEKSEIFDDQFSVERPDGSNFTLKIRSTKLEDSAMYFCASTPTGGFNNEQFFGPGTRLTVL.

The chain carries TRBV14 and TRBJ2-2; D gene ambiguous. Germline V gene data show CDR1 as SGHDN and CDR2 as FVKESK. The V end was cut by 1 base, the J end by 5 bases, with 17 bases between. The CDR3 has 17 amino acids. This CDR3 is CASSQAGSALRTGELFF. The CDR3 nucleotides are TGTGCCAGCAGCCAAGCGGGCAGCGCCCTTCGGACCGGGGAGCTGTTTTTT.

CDR3 loop: CASSDSAGSEAFF. The DNA of the CDR3 is TGTGCCAGCAGTGATTCAGCGGGTTCTGAAGCTTTCTTT. The rearrangement uses TRBV2 and TRBJ1-1; no definite D call. The germline V gene has CDR1 SNHLY and CDR2 FYNNEI. This CDR3 has 13 amino acids. The V gene lost 3 bases and the J gene lost 6 bases, with 11 bases spanning the gap.

The rearrangement joins TRBV9 to TRBJ2-1; 11 bases map to TRBD2. This CDR3 region has 16 residues. Germline lookup yields CDR1 SGDLS and CDR2 YYNGEE. V dropped 2 bases and J dropped 0; count of bases not matched to a gene: 1. This chain's CDR3 is CASSVSGRASYNEQFF. CDR3 DNA: TGTGCCAGCAGCGTTAGCGGGAGGGCCTCCTACAATGAGCAGTTCTTC.

This clone appeared a few times. V gene TRBV30 combines with J gene TRBJ2-6, with TRBD2 matching 9 bases. This CDR3 is built from 15 residues. After removal of 5 bases from V and 1 base from J, the junction contained 3 bases not matched to a gene. Germline CDR1 and CDR2: GTSNPN and SVGIG (reference sequence). CDR3 sequence: CAWSLAGSGANVLTF. DNA for the CDR3: TGTGCCTGGTCCCTAGCGGGATCTGGGGCCAACGTCCTGACTTTC.

This clone was observed a handful of times. The chain joins TRBV6-5 to TRBJ1-3, with D possibly matching TRBD1 (5 bases). V was shortened by 6 bases and J by 8 bases, with 11 bases between the two germline ends. Germline V gene sequence: CDR1 MNHEY, CDR2 SVGAGI. This CDR3 contains 12 residues. CDR3 nucleotide sequence: TGTGCCAGCAGACCGGGACCGCACACCATATATTTT. Translation gives CASRPGPHTIYF.

The genes are TRBV9 and TRBJ2-5; 10 bases are shared with TRBD2. The junction had 8 bases not matched to a gene; V was cut back by 4 bases and J by 5 bases. CDR1 is SGDLS, CDR2 YYNGEE, per germline. The CDR3 consists of 15 residues. The CDR3 sequence: CASSPTGTSDETQYF. The DNA of the CDR3 is TGTGCCAGCAGCCCAACCGGGACTAGCGACGAGACCCAGTACTTC.

V usage is TRBV6-5 and J usage is TRBJ2-1, with 7 nucleotides matching TRBD1. CDR1 is MNHEY, CDR2 SVGAGI, per germline. Trimming removed 5 bases from V and 6 bases from J; junction bases left unmatched: 10. CDR3 length: 15 amino acids. This CDR3 is CASSITGAMGNEQFF. The CDR3 DNA is TGTGCCAGCAGTATAACAGGGGCTATGGGCAATGAGCAGTTCTTC.

This clone was seen only a few times. The chain uses TRBV4-1 and TRBJ2-3; 12 bases map to TRBD2. The ends lost 3 bases at V and 2 bases at J; junction bases unmatched: 6. CDR1 MGHRA and CDR2 YSYEKL come from the germline V gene. This CDR3 spans 17 amino acids. For the CDR3, the DNA is TGCGCCAGCAGCCAGTCCGGACTAGCGGGGAACACAGATACGCAGTATTTT. It yields the protein CASSQSGLAGNTDTQYF.

Concerning this clone itself: Distinct nucleotide sequences in the sample also encode this CDR3. V gene TRBV28 combines with J gene TRBJ2-7, with D unresolved. The CDR3 has 12 amino acids. Deletions cut 3 bases from V and 3 bases from J, with 6 bases between. Germline V lookup: CDR1 MDHEN, CDR2 SYDVKM. In DNA, the CDR3 is TGTGCCAGCAGTTTCTCAGACTACGAGCAGTACTTC. This codes for CASSFSDYEQYF.

The rearrangement uses TRBV14 and TRBJ2-7; a weak D match, TRBD1 (5 bases). The germline V gene has CDR1 SGHDN and CDR2 FVKESK. Trimming removed 6 bases from V and 5 bases from J, with 14 bases in between. The CDR3 loop spans 13 amino acids. The CDR3 is CASRSGLIHEQYF. The CDR3 bases are TGTGCCAGCAGGTCAGGGTTAATCCACGAGCAGTACTTC.

The chain couples TRBV5-1 to TRBJ2-3, with 9 nucleotides matching TRBD2. This CDR3 is 15 amino acids long. The V gene's germline CDR1 is SGHRS and CDR2 YFSETQ. V gave up 1 base and J gave up 6 bases; unmatched junction bases: 6. CDR3 in DNA: TGCGCCAGCAGCTTGTCTAGCGGGAATGGGGATACGCAGTATTTT. Protein: CASSLSSGNGDTQYF.

V usage is TRBV28 and J usage is TRBJ2-1; 9 positions agree with TRBD2. The CDR3 is made up of 16 amino acids. Trimming took 2 bases from V and 7 from J; bases not matched to a gene: 9. In germline, CDR1 is MDHEN, CDR2 SYDVKM. The CDR3 DNA reads as TGTGCCAGCAGTTTACGCACTAGCGGGCGCTCGAATGAGCAGTTCTTC. This gives the protein CASSLRTSGRSNEQFF.

The chain employs TRBV4-1 and TRBJ2-1, with TRBD2 identical over 12 bases. The junction had 0 bases not matched to a gene; V was cut back by 4 bases and J by 5 bases. The CDR3 has 14 amino acids. The germline V gene has CDR1 MGHRA and CDR2 YSYEKL. CDR3 sequence: CASSRTSGDNEQFF. Here the CDR3 DNA reads TGCGCCAGCAGCCGGACTAGCGGGGACAATGAGCAGTTCTTC.

Concerning this clone itself: A far larger clone lies a single base away; this is likely a read error. This chain joins TRBV28 and TRBJ2-7; D call uncertain. Germline lookup yields CDR1 MDHEN and CDR2 SYDVKM. The length of the CDR3 is 11 residues. The DNA of the CDR3 is TGTACCAGCAGTTTAAATTACGAGCAGTACTTC. Translation: CTSSLNYEQYF.

At least ten counts were recorded for this clone. V and J are TRBV6-4 and TRBJ2-3; TRBD2 matches at 10 bases. This CDR3 is 15 amino acids long. Germline V gene lookup returns CDR1 MRHNA and CDR2 SNTAGT. V lost 4 bases and J lost 1; bases outside the gene matches: 2. The CDR3, as DNA: TGTGCCAGCAGTGGAGGGACTAGCGGCACAGATACGCAGTATTTT. Translation gives CASSGGTSGTDTQYF.